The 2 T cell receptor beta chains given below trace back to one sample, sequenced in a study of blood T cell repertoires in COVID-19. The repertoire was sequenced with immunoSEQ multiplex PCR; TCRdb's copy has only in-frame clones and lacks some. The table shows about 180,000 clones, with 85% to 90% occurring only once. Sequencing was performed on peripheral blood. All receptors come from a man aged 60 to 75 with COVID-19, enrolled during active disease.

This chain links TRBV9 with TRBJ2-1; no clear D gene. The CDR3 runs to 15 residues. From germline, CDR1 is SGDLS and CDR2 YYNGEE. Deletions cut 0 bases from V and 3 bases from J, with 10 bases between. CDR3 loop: CASSVAREDYNEQFF. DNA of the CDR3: TGTGCCAGCAGCGTAGCTCGCGAAGACTACAATGAGCAGTTCTTC.

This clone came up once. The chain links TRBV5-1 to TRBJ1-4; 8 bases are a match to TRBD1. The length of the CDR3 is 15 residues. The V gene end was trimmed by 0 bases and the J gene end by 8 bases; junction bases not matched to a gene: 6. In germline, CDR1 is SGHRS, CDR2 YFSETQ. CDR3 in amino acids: CASSLVAGGREKLFF. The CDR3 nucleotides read TGCGCCAGCAGCTTGGTCGCAGGGGGCCGGGAAAAACTGTTTTTT.